Below, one T cell receptor beta chain is given with its context. The antigen remains unidentified. The study enrolled patients aged 18 to 65 with newly diagnosed hyperthyroidism of under 2 months' duration. On the basis of clinical symptoms, serum thyroxine and TRAb, thyroid ultrasound and orbital computed tomography, diagnoses were made. This sample was included in a study of T cells in Graves' hyperthyroidism and ophthalmopathy. Looking at the study overall: Any treatment followed the collection of peripheral blood at initial diagnosis. Study results and caveats: Blood held most thyroid clonotypes expanded above 0.001 frequency.

The CDR3 has 15 amino acids. From germline, CDR1 is SGHAT and CDR2 FQNNGV. V was shortened by 1 base and J by 7 bases, with 13 bases between the two germline ends. Amplification yielded TCR beta CDR3 regions, with RNA transcripts as the source. HTBI primers were the set used in a first-round RT-PCR of the TCR CDR3. TCRdb used MiXCR to reprocess the multiplex PCR reads, holding one entry per CDR3 protein. The sample records 700,000 or so distinct CDR3 sequences, about 17% being singletons. Sequenced: blood. This chain links TRBV11-2 with TRBJ1-4, with D possibly TRBD1 on 5 matching bases. The receptor was derived from a man between 18 and 29 years old with Graves' hyperthyroidism. The CDR3 DNA reads as TGTGCCAGCAGCTTAGGGGGGTCGGCGAGTGAAAAACTGTTTTTT. This sequence encodes CASSLGGSASEKLFF.